Listed below are T cell receptor beta chains from one sample, sequenced in a study of cytomegalovirus exposure and HLA in healthy donors. Libraries were prepared by immunoSEQ multiplex PCR; TCRdb keeps only in-frame clonotypes and omits some of them. The sample consists of 47,000 or so clones, 92% of them appearing once. The sample consisted of PBMCs. These receptors all stem from a man aged 18 to 29 in good health and CMV-seronegative. Each CDR3 is given with its conserved first and last residue. A D gene is named only where the DNA matches it firmly. Size values are once, few and many counts, or a class for expanded clones, and some rows have none.

v_gene	abundance	d_gene	j_gene	CDR3nt	CDR3aa
TRBV6-5	once	-	TRBJ1-2	TGTGCCAGCAGTTACTCGGGGGCTGGCTACACCTTC	CASSYSGAGYTF
TRBV6-1	-	-	TRBJ1-4	TGTGCCAGCAGTGAAAGGTTTTCGGGGACAACTAATGAAAAACTGTTTTTT	CASSERFSGTTNEKLFF
TRBV27	-	-	TRBJ1-5	TGTGCCAGCAGTTTAAACGGACTACTCAATCAGCCCCAGCATTTT	CASSLNGLLNQPQHF
TRBV5-1	-	-	TRBJ2-5	TGCGCCAGCAGCTGGCGGGGACCTATGGACAGGATACAAGAGACCCAGTACTTC	CASSWRGPMDRIQETQYF
TRBV27	-	TRBD2	TRBJ2-1	TGTGCCAGCAGTCCAGTACCTAGCGGTAGTGAGCAGTTCTTC	CASSPVPSGSEQFF
TRBV6-5	-	-	TRBJ2-7	TGTGCCAGCGGACTAATGCGGACAGGCTACGAGCAGTACTTC	CASGLMRTGYEQYF
TRBV28	-	TRBD1	TRBJ1-1	TGTGCCAGCAACAAACCGCCGGGACAGGGAGGCATTGAAGCTTTCTTT	CASNKPPGQGGIEAFF
TRBV6-6	-	-	TRBJ2-5	TGTGCCAGCAGAAAATGGCTCAGGGAAGAGACCCAGTACTTC	CASRKWLREETQYF
TRBV28	-	TRBD2	TRBJ2-7	TGTGCCAGCAGTTTATCCCCAACTAGCGGAAGCTCCTACGAGCAGTACTTC	CASSLSPTSGSSYEQYF
TRBV19	-	-	TRBJ2-7	TGTGCCAGTAGTAATACAGGCTACGAGCAGTACTTC	CASSNTGYEQYF
TRBV28	-	TRBD1	TRBJ1-4	TGTGCCAGCAGTCCCGGGACAGAAGAGGAAAAACTGTTTTTT	CASSPGTEEEKLFF
TRBV19	-	TRBD1	TRBJ1-2	TGTGCCAGTAGCCCGGACAGGGACTATGGCTACACCTTC	CASSPDRDYGYTF
TRBV28	-	-	TRBJ2-7	TGTGCCAGCAGAGGGAGCGTTCCCTACGAGCAGTACTTC	CASRGSVPYEQYF
TRBV7-9	-	-	TRBJ1-1	TGTGCCAGCAGCTCCCGAGCCTTATGGGGCCGAACGAACACTGAAGCTTTCTTT	CASSSRALWGRTNTEAFF
TRBV19	-	-	TRBJ2-7	TGTGCCAGTAGTGTTAGCGGACCCTACGAGCAGTACTTC	CASSVSGPYEQYF
TRBV28	-	TRBD1	TRBJ1-2	TGTGCCAGCAGTTTAGTTCAGGGGGCTAATGGCTACACCTTC	CASSLVQGANGYTF
TRBV9	-	-	TRBJ2-1	TGTGCCAGCAGCGTAGATAGGGGTGGCTACAATGAGCAGTTCTTC	CASSVDRGGYNEQFF
TRBV11-2	-	-	TRBJ2-1	TGTGCCAGCAGCTTCCAAAGGGGGGAGCAGTTCTTC	CASSFQRGEQFF
TRBV19	-	-	TRBJ1-5	TGTGCCAGTAGCATCGGGGCGGGGGGGCACCAGCCCCAGCATTTT	CASSIGAGGHQPQHF
TRBV18	-	TRBD1	TRBJ1-5	TGTGCCAGCTCGGGACAGGGGGGCAATCAGCCCCAGCATTTT	CASSGQGGNQPQHF
TRBV30	once	-	TRBJ2-2	TGTGCCTGGAGATCCATAACCGGAGGAGTTAACACCGGGGAGCTGTTTTTT	CAWRSITGGVNTGELFF
TRBV27	once	-	TRBJ2-7	TGTGCCAGCAGTTTCGGGTACGAGCAGTACTTC	CASSFGYEQYF
TRBV5-6	-	-	TRBJ1-1	TGTGCCAGCAGCATTCCAGGGCTAAACACTGAAGCTTTCTTT	CASSIPGLNTEAFF
TRBV27	-	-	TRBJ1-1	TGTGCCACCAAGGCGGGGAACACTGAAGCTTTCTTT	CATKAGNTEAFF
TRBV18	-	-	TRBJ2-2	TGTGCCAGCTCACCACCGGGGAGTTCGAACACCGGGGAGCTGTTTTTT	CASSPPGSSNTGELFF
TRBV5-4	-	TRBD2	TRBJ2-3	TGTGCCAGCAGCGGTGGGACTAGCGGGTCTGTATTCACAGATACGCAGTATTTT	CASSGGTSGSVFTDTQYF
TRBV30	-	-	TRBJ1-3	TGTGCCGGCCGAACGCGGGGCCCCCGAAGTGGAAACACCATATATTTT	CAGRTRGPRSGNTIYF
TRBV5-1	once	-	TRBJ1-1	TGCGCCAGCAGCTTGGCCGGGGGGATGAACACTGAAGCTTTCTTT	CASSLAGGMNTEAFF